This TCR beta chain was captured by sequencing in a study of T cells in Graves' hyperthyroidism and ophthalmopathy. Overall study findings and caveats: Most thyroid clonotypes expanded above 0.001 were also detected in blood. Ophthalmopathy stood apart from stable hyperthyroidism in a 13 V-J model.

Exclusion criteria comprised uncontrolled infection, other autoimmune disease, pregnancy or lactation. Clinical symptoms, serum thyroxine and TRAb, thyroid ultrasound and orbital computed tomography together formed the diagnostic basis. This clonotype was picked up a small number of times. As yet, its antigen is unknown. Template material for amplifying TCR beta CDR3 regions consisted of RNA transcripts. The study used the HTBI primer set for a first-round RT-PCR of the TCR CDR3. TCRdb reanalysed the multiplex PCR reads using MiXCR and keeps one entry per CDR3 protein. The sample consists of roughly 530,000 distinct CDR3 sequences, roughly 15% of them appearing once. Germline values: CDR1 LNHDA, CDR2 SQIVND (reference sequence). The CDR3 consists of 16 residues. Deletions cut 3 bases from V and 0 bases from J, with 15 bases between.

Source material: blood. This clonotype originated in a woman aged 18-29 years with Graves' ophthalmopathy. The J gene is TRBJ2-7, the V gene TRBV19; D is perhaps TRBD1 or TRBD2 (7 bases each). The CDR3 spells CASSIGQGGSSYEQYF. For the CDR3, the DNA is TGTGCCAGTAGTATTGGGCAGGGGGGGAGCTCCTACGAGCAGTACTTC.